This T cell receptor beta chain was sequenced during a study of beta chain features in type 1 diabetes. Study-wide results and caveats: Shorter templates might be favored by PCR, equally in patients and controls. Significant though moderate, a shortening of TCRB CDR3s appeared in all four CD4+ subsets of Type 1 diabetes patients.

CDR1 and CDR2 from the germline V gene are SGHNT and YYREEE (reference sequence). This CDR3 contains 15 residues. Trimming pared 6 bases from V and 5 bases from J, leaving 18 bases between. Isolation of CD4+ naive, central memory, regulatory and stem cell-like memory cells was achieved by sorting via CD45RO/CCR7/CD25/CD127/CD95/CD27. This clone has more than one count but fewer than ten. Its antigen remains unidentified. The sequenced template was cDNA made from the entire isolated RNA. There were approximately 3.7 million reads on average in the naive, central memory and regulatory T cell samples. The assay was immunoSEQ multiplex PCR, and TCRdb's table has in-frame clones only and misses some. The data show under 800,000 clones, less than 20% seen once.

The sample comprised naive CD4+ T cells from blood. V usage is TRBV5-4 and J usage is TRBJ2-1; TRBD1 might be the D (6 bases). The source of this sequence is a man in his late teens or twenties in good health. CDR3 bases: TGTGCCAGCAAGTTATCGGTGACAGGAGACAATGAGCAGTTCTTC. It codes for CASKLSVTGDNEQFF.